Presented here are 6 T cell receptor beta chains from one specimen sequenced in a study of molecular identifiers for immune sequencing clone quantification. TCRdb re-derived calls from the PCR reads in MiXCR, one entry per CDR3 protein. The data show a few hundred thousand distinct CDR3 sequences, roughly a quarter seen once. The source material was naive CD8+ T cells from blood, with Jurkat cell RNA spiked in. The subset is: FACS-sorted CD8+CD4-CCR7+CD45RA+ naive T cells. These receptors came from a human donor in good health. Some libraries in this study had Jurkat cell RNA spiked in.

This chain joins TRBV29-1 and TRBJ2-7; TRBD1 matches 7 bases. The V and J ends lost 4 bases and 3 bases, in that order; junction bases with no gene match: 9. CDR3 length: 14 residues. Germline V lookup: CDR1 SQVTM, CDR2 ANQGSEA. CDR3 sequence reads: CSVGGTEILYEQYF. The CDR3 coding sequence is TGCAGCGTTGGAGGGACAGAGATCCTCTACGAGCAGTACTTC.

The CDR3 is CATSIRLVQGYNEQFF. The CDR3 coding sequence is TGTGCCACCAGCATAAGGCTAGTACAGGGGTACAATGAGCAGTTCTTC. The chain links TRBV15 to TRBJ2-1, with 7 bases lining up with TRBD1. CDR3 size: 16 residues. CDR1 LNHNV and CDR2 YYDKDF come from the germline V gene (reference sequence). Trimming removed 4 bases from V and 4 bases from J; junction bases left unmatched: 10.

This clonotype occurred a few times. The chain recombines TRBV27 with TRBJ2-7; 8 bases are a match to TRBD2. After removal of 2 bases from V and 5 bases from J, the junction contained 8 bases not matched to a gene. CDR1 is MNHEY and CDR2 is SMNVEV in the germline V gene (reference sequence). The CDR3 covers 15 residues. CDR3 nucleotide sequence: TGTGCCAGCAGTTTAACGGCGGGGGGATCCCACGAGCAGTACTTC. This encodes CASSLTAGGSHEQYF.

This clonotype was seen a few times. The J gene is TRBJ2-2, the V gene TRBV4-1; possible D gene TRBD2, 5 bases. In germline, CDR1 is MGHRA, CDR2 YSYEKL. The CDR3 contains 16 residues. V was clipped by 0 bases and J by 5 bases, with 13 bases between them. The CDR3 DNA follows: TGCGCCAGCAGCCAAGAAGTGTTTCGGGAAACCGGGGAGCTGTTTTTT. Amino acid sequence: CASSQEVFRETGELFF.

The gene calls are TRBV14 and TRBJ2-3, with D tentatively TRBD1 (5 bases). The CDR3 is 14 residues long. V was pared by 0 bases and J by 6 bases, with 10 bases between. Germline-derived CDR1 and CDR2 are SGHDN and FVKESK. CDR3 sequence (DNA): TGTGCCAGCAGCCAAGATCTAGGGGTTGATACGCAGTATTTT. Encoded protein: CASSQDLGVDTQYF.

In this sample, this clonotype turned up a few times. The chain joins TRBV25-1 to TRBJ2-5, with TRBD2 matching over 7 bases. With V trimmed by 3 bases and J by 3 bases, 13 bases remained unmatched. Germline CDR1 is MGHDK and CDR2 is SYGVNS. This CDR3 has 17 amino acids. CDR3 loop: CASSEASWREFEETQYF. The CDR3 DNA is TGTGCCAGCAGTGAGGCTAGCTGGCGGGAGTTTGAAGAGACCCAGTACTTC. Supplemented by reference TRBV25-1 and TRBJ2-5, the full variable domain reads EADIYQTPRYLVIGTGKKITLECSQTMGHDKMYWYQQDPGMELHLIHYSYGVNSTEKGDLSSESTVSRIRTEHFPLTLESARPSHTSQYLCASSEASWREFEETQYFGPGTRLLVL.